This TCR beta chain came from a study of blood T cell repertoires in COVID-19. Whole-study context: From the United States, Italy and Spain came samples of acute and convalescent COVID-19. Nucleic acid was either cDNA or gDNA, and it came from T cells, B-cell-depleted T cells, or PBMCs.

The germline CDR1 and CDR2 sequences are SNHLY and FYNNEI. The CDR3 contains 14 residues. With 6 bases clipped from V and 4 bases from J, the junction kept 4 bases outside the gene matches. Authors' data handling: Amplified reference gene primers provided the basis for estimating nucleated cell counts. The method was immunoSEQ multiplex PCR; TCRdb's version includes in-frame clones alone and lacks a portion of them. Clone size and the V and J calls come from that table; the DNA yielded D and trimming. The sample yields 65,000 to 75,000 clones, 82% seen once. What was sequenced was peripheral blood. The chain is built from TRBV2 and TRBJ2-2, with 8 bases aligning to TRBD1. This TCR came from an elderly woman with acute or convalescent COVID-19. The CDR3 nucleotides are TGTGCCAGCAGCGGGGACAGGTTCACCGGGGAGCTGTTTTTT. Its translation is CASSGDRFTGELFF.